Reported below is one T cell receptor (beta chain). The data were taken from a study of cytomegalovirus exposure and HLA in healthy donors. The CDR3 has 19 amino acids. The V gene lost 5 bases and the J gene lost 1 base, with 24 bases spanning the gap. Germline assignment: CDR1 SGHTA and CDR2 FQGNSA. Primers for the PCR totalled 60 Vbeta and 13 Jbeta. The protocol was immunoSEQ multiplex PCR, while the TCRdb copy is restricted to in-frame clones and leaves out a portion. Of 110,000 to 150,000 clones in the sample, around four fifths were seen once. Specimen: PBMCs. This TCR derives from a male donor in good health and CMV-seronegative. This chain uses TRBV7-2 with TRBJ2-1; maybe TRBD2 (8 bases). CDR3 nucleotide sequence: TGTGCCAGCAGCCGAGGGGGCCTCGTAGCGGGGTCGTCCTACAATGAGCAGTTCTTC. It translates to CASSRGGLVAGSSYNEQFF.